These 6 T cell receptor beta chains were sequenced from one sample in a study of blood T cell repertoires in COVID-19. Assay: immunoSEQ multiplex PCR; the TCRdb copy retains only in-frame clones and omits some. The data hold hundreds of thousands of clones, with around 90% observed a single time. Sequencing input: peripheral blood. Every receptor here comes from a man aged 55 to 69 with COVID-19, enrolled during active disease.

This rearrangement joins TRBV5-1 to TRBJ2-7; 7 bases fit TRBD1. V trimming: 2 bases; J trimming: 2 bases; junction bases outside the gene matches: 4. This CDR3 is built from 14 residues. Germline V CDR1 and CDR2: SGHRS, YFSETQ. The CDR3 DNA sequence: TGCGCCAGCAGCTTTGGCAGGGGGACCTACGAGCAGTACTTC. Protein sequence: CASSFGRGTYEQYF.

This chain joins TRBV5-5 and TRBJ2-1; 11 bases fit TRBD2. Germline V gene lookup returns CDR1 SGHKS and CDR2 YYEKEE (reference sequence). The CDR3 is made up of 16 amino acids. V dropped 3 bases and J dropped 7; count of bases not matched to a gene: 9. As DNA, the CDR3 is TGTGCCAGCAGCTCTTTAGCGGGAGGGCCAGGAAATGAGCAGTTCTTC. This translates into CASSSLAGGPGNEQFF.

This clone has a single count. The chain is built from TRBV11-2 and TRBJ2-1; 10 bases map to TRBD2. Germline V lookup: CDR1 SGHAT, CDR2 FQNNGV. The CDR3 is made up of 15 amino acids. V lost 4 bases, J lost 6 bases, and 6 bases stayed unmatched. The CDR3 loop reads CASSSSGGAPNEQFF. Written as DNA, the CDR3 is TGTGCCAGCAGCTCCAGCGGGGGGGCCCCCAATGAGCAGTTCTTC.

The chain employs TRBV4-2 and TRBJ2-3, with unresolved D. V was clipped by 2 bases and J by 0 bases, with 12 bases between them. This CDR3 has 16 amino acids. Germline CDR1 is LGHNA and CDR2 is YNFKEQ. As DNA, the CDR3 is TGTGCCAGCAGCCAACGAGTTGGCGGCAGCACAGATACGCAGTATTTT. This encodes CASSQRVGGSTDTQYF.

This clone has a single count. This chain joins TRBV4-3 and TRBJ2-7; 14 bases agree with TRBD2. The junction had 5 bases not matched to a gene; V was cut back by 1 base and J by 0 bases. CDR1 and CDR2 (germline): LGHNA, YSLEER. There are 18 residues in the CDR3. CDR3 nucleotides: TGCGCCAGCAGCCAAGTGGGACTAGCGGGAGTCGGCTCCTACGAGCAGTACTTC. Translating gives CASSQVGLAGVGSYEQYF.

CDR3 loop: CASSELGQGNEKLFF. CDR3 DNA sequence: TGTGCCAGCAGTGAATTGGGACAGGGGAATGAAAAACTGTTTTTT. V and J are TRBV6-1 and TRBJ1-4; 10 bases agree with TRBD1. With 2 bases clipped from V and 5 bases from J, the junction kept 2 bases outside the gene matches. Germline V gives CDR1 MNHNS, CDR2 SASEGT. The CDR3 totals 15 residues.